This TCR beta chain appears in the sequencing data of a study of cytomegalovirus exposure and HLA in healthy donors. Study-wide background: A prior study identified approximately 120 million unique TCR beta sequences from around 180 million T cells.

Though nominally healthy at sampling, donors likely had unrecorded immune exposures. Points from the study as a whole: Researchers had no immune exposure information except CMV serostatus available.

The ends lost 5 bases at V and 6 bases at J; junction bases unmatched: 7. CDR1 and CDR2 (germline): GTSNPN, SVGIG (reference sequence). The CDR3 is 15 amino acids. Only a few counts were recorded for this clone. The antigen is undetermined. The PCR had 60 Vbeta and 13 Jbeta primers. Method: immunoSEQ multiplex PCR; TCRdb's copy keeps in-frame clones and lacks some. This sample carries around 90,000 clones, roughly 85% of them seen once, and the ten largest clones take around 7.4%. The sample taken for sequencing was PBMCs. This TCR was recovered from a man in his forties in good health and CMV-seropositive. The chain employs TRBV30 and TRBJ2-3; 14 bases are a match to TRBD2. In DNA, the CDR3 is TGTGCCTGGGGACGACTAGCGGGGGGGCGGGATACGCAGTATTTT. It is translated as CAWGRLAGGRDTQYF.